This T cell receptor (beta chain) was observed in a study of T cell repertoires in cytomegalovirus infection. Comment on this clonotype: What it binds is not known.

TCRdb recomputed calls from the reads with MiXCR, one row per CDR3 protein. The sample includes about 770,000 distinct CDR3 sequences, under 35% of them seen just once. This CDR3 has 15 amino acids. Trimming shortened V by 2 bases and J by 5 bases, and 10 bases separated the two germline ends. The germline CDR1 and CDR2 sequences are MNHEY and SMNVEV (reference sequence). The TCR originated in a human donor in good health (CMV status not recorded). Some clones in this sample may be carry-over from other donors' samples. The starting material was cultured CD8+ T cells from PBMCs, obtained from culture after CMV antigen stimulation. V usage is TRBV27 and J usage is TRBJ2-6, with D possibly TRBD1 on 5 matching bases. In DNA form, the CDR3 reads TGTGCCAGCAGTTTAGCAGGGTCCCGGGCCAACGTCCTGACTTTC. This codes for CASSLAGSRANVLTF.